Shown below are 18 T cell receptor beta chains from a single sample sequenced in a study of blood T cell repertoires in COVID-19. Measured with immunoSEQ multiplex PCR; TCRdb has only the in-frame clones, and not every one. The sample has fewer than 250,000 clones, approximately 89% seen once. The sequenced sample was PBMCs or T cells enriched from blood (not recorded which). Receptors were obtained from a woman younger than 45 who had been exposed to COVID-19.

The chain is built from TRBV7-8 and TRBJ1-5; D ambiguous. The ends were cut back, 5 bases at V and 0 bases at J, with 17 bases in the middle. There are 17 residues in the CDR3. CDR1 is SGHVS, CDR2 FQNEAQ, per germline. Written as DNA, the CDR3 is TGTGCCAGCAGCGCAACCGGTCGGGTGAATAGCAATCAGCCCCAGCATTTT. Translated, it gives CASSATGRVNSNQPQHF.

The chain employs TRBV6-1 and TRBJ2-7; weak D call: TRBD1 (6 bases). The CDR3 covers 15 residues. V was shortened by 3 bases and J by 7 bases, with 19 bases between the two germline ends. Germline CDR1 and CDR2: MNHNS and SASEGT. DNA for the CDR3: TGTGCCAGCAGTGAGAGGCCAGGGGATAGTGGAGAGCAGTACTTC. Translated: CASSERPGDSGEQYF.

The rearrangement joins TRBV30 to TRBJ1-5; 9 nucleotides agree with TRBD1. This CDR3 comprises 14 residues. Germline lookup yields CDR1 GTSNPN and CDR2 SVGIG (reference sequence). V shed 5 bases, J shed 2 bases, and the junction held 4 bases outside the gene matches. The CDR3, as DNA: TGTGCCTGGGACCGGGACAGGGGCAATCAGCCCCAGCATTTT. Residues: CAWDRDRGNQPQHF.

The V gene is TRBV29-1, the J gene TRBJ1-2; 8 bases align to TRBD1. The V and J ends lost 7 bases and 0 bases, in that order; junction bases with no gene match: 7. This CDR3 comprises 14 residues. CDR1 is SQVTM and CDR2 is ANQGSEA in the germline V gene. The CDR3 here is CSAPTGGANYGYTF. The CDR3 DNA is TGCAGCGCCCCAACAGGGGGAGCTAACTATGGCTACACCTTC.

Turning to this clone: At the DNA level, this CDR3 is encoded by other sequences in the same sample as well. This chain connects TRBV3-1 (or the pseudogene TRBV3-2) to TRBJ2-2; the match to TRBD2 covers 10 bases. This CDR3 contains 17 residues. Trimming took 1 base from V and 5 from J; bases not matched to a gene: 7. CDR1 is LGHDT, CDR2 YNNKEL, per germline (reference sequence). The CDR3 nucleotides read TGTGCCAGCAGCCAAGGAGCGGGAGGGCCAAAAACCGGGGAGCTGTTTTTT. Translated: CASSQGAGGPKTGELFF.

The CDR3 protein is CASSPRDKRNEQFF. In DNA, the CDR3 is TGTGCCAGTAGTCCTCGGGACAAGAGGAATGAGCAGTTCTTC. The chain carries TRBV19 and TRBJ2-1; D may be TRBD1 (6 bases). This CDR3 spans 14 amino acids. Between the trimmed V and J ends, which lost 5 bases and 7 bases, there was a span of 15 bases. In germline, CDR1 is LNHDA, CDR2 SQIVND (reference sequence).

The chain employs TRBV5-1 and TRBJ1-1, with D possibly being TRBD1 (5 bases). Germline values: CDR1 SGHRS, CDR2 YFSETQ. The CDR3 is 14 residues long. The ends were cut back, 6 bases at V and 6 bases at J, with 18 bases in the middle. The DNA of the CDR3 is TGCGCCAGCACCCCGGGGCGGGGTTCCTCTGAAGCTTTCTTT. This encodes CASTPGRGSSEAFF. Combining the CDR3 with reference TRBV5-1 and TRBJ1-1 gives the whole variable domain KAGVTQTPRYLIKTRGQQVTLSCSPISGHRSVSWYQQTPGQGLQFLFEYFSETQRNKGNFPGRFSGRQFSNSRSEMNVSTLELGDSALYLCASTPGRGSSEAFFGQGTRLTVV.

The chain carries TRBV16 and TRBJ1-4; D may be TRBD1 (6 bases). The V gene's germline CDR1 is KGHSY and CDR2 FQNENV. This CDR3 is built from 13 residues. Trimming took 3 bases from V and 8 from J, leaving 10 bases between them. CDR3 sequence (DNA): TGTGCCAGCAGCCAGAACAGGGAGGAAAAACTGTTTTTT. It yields the protein CASSQNREEKLFF.

The chain carries TRBV4-1 and TRBJ2-5; possibly TRBD2 for D (6 bases). V shed 1 base and J shed 4 bases, with 10 bases lying between them. This CDR3 contains 14 residues. The germline CDR1 and CDR2 sequences are MGHRA and YSYEKL. CDR3 sequence (DNA): TGCGCCAGCAGCCAAGGACGACTAGGAGAGACCCAGTACTTC. Its translation: CASSQGRLGETQYF.

The CDR3 loop is CASSSDRDTKPLGNTEAFF. The CDR3 coding sequence is TGTGCCAGCAGCTCCGACCGGGACACGAAACCCCTGGGGAACACTGAAGCTTTCTTT. The rearrangement links TRBV11-2 to TRBJ1-1; perhaps TRBD1 as D (6 bases). The ends were cut back, 4 bases at V and 1 base at J, with 25 bases in the middle. The CDR3 is 19 amino acids. Per the germline V gene, CDR1 is SGHAT and CDR2 is FQNNGV.

The chain links TRBV2 to TRBJ1-1, with D possibly being TRBD1 (5 bases). There are 15 residues in the CDR3. Germline V gives CDR1 SNHLY, CDR2 FYNNEI. Trimming stripped 5 bases from V and 5 bases from J, with 18 bases between. CDR3 sequence (DNA): TGTGCCAGCAGTACAGCGGGACCGAGAGGAACTGAAGCTTTCTTT. Translation gives CASSTAGPRGTEAFF.

J is TRBJ2-1 and V is TRBV3-1 (or the pseudogene TRBV3-2), with D possibly being TRBD2 (5 bases). V gave up 0 bases and J gave up 6 bases, with 18 bases separating them. Germline V lookup: CDR1 LGHDT, CDR2 YNNKEL (reference sequence). This CDR3 has 17 residues. CDR3 in DNA: TGTGCCAGCAGCCAAGATCGGCGGCTAGCTTCGGTCAATGAGCAGTTCTTC. This translates into CASSQDRRLASVNEQFF.

The chain has TRBV7-9 and TRBJ1-1; unclear D gene. V dropped 1 base and J dropped 3 bases, with 18 bases sitting between them. This CDR3 region has 17 residues. Germline values: CDR1 SEHNR, CDR2 FQNEAQ (reference sequence). Here the CDR3 DNA reads TGTGCCAGCAGCTTAGGTGTAGGCGGGAACCTAGACACTGAAGCTTTCTTT. This gives the protein CASSLGVGGNLDTEAFF.

The rearrangement links TRBV19 to TRBJ1-4, with D possibly being TRBD1 (6 bases). Germline lookup yields CDR1 LNHDA and CDR2 SQIVND (reference sequence). The CDR3 runs 16 residues. The V and J ends lost 5 bases and 7 bases respectively, with 20 bases between them. CDR3 nucleotides: TGTGCCAGTAGTCTCCCCTCGGGTAGGGGGGGTGAAAAACTGTTTTTT. Encoded protein: CASSLPSGRGGEKLFF.

The rearrangement uses TRBV14 and TRBJ2-1; 11 nucleotides align to TRBD2. V was clipped by 0 bases and J by 0 bases; unmatched bases: 16. The CDR3 runs 22 residues. Germline lookup yields CDR1 SGHDN and CDR2 FVKESK. CDR3 protein: CASSQDRGAGTSGIFSYNEQFF. In DNA, the CDR3 is TGTGCCAGCAGCCAAGACAGGGGTGCCGGGACTAGCGGAATTTTCTCCTACAATGAGCAGTTCTTC.

V and J are TRBV6-6 and TRBJ2-7; D might be TRBD1 (5 bases). CDR1 and CDR2 from the germline V gene are MNHNY and SVGAGI (reference sequence). V was trimmed by 1 base and J by 7 bases, leaving 14 bases between them. CDR3 length: 14 residues. The CDR3 DNA sequence: TGTGCCAGCAGTTACTGGGGCCGGTCTCAAGAGCAGTACTTC. Residues: CASSYWGRSQEQYF.

V and J are TRBV5-6 and TRBJ2-3; D remains unclear. Germline V CDR1 and CDR2: SGHDT, YYEEEE. This CDR3 is 15 amino acids long. V lost 0 bases, J lost 1 base, and 9 bases lay in between. The CDR3 DNA reads as TGTGCCAGCAGCTTGGTCGTTCTAGGCACAGATACGCAGTATTTT. Residues: CASSLVVLGTDTQYF.

The CDR3 spells CASRTSGGEVFRTEAFF. In nucleotides, the CDR3 is TGTGCCAGCAGAACATCAGGGGGCGAGGTTTTTAGGACTGAAGCTTTCTTT. The gene calls are TRBV2 and TRBJ1-1; 8 nucleotides align to TRBD1. The junction had 17 bases not matched to a gene; V was cut back by 6 bases and J by 5 bases. Germline V lookup: CDR1 SNHLY, CDR2 FYNNEI. The CDR3 runs 17 residues.